Listed here are 28 T cell receptor beta chains from one sample, sequenced in a study of identifying expanded T cells in peripheral blood. TCRdb's copy holds only in-frame clones and misses some; the assay was immunoSEQ multiplex PCR. The data show 90,000 to 110,000 clones, roughly nine tenths seen once. Material for sequencing was blood. Source of these receptors: a person aged 18 to 69 in good health.

The chain has TRBV13 and TRBJ2-1; D perhaps matches TRBD1 (7 bases). There are 17 residues in the CDR3. V was shortened by 2 bases and J by 8 bases, with 22 bases between the two germline ends. The germline CDR1 and CDR2 sequences are PRHDT and FYEKMQ (reference sequence). The CDR3 spells CASSLSGAQGTVDEQFF. As DNA, the CDR3 is TGTGCCAGCAGCTTATCGGGGGCACAGGGGACGGTCGATGAGCAGTTCTTC. The full variable domain, rest sourced from reference TRBV13 and TRBJ2-1, is AAGVIQSPRHLIKEKRETATLKCYPIPRHDTVYWYQQGPGQDPQFLISFYEKMQSDKGSIPDRFSAQQFSDYHSELNMSSLELGDSALYFCASSLSGAQGTVDEQFFGPGTRLTVL.

This clone was observed a single time. This rearrangement joins TRBV7-9 to TRBJ1-1; D unclear. The CDR3 runs 13 residues. V lost 3 bases to trimming and J lost 0 bases, with 5 bases between them. Germline lookup yields CDR1 SEHNR and CDR2 FQNEAQ (reference sequence). CDR3 in amino acids: CASSLEMNTEAFF. CDR3 bases: TGTGCCAGCAGCTTGGAGATGAACACTGAAGCTTTCTTT.

The chain links TRBV6-6 to TRBJ1-1; the D gene is possibly TRBD1 (6 bases). This CDR3 has 16 residues. Germline V gene data show CDR1 as MNHNY and CDR2 as SVGAGI (reference sequence). V lost 6 bases and J 0 bases, leaving 17 bases between the germline ends. This CDR3 reads CASRIRGGEVNTEAFF. CDR3 coding DNA: TGTGCCAGCAGGATACGAGGGGGTGAGGTGAACACTGAAGCTTTCTTT.

The chain links TRBV28 to TRBJ2-1; maybe TRBD1 (5 bases). Germline CDR1 MDHEN, CDR2 SYDVKM. The length of the CDR3 is 11 residues. V was pared by 11 bases and J by 5 bases, with 10 bases between. The CDR3 bases are TGTGCCGGGGCGAAGAACAATGAGCAGTTCTTC. Amino acids: CAGAKNNEQFF.

V and J are TRBV5-1 and TRBJ2-6; D unresolved. CDR1 and CDR2 from the germline V gene are SGHRS and YFSETQ. The CDR3 is made up of 15 amino acids. Trimming shortened V by 0 bases and J by 1 base, and 5 bases separated the two germline ends. The CDR3 here is CASSLGVSGANVLTF. CDR3 DNA sequence: TGCGCCAGCAGCTTGGGGGTATCTGGGGCCAACGTCCTGACTTTC.

The rearrangement uses TRBV10-3 and TRBJ1-2; D not resolved. This CDR3 has 14 amino acids. V was trimmed by 2 bases and J by 5 bases, leaving 12 bases between them. Germline-derived CDR1 and CDR2 are ENHRY and SYGVKD. CDR3 bases: TGTGCCATCAGTGAGCCTTCACTCGTATATGGCTACACCTTC. The encoded protein is CAISEPSLVYGYTF.

V usage is TRBV14 and J usage is TRBJ1-4; possibly TRBD1 for D (5 bases). Germline V gene sequence: CDR1 SGHDN, CDR2 FVKESK. Trimming removed 2 bases at V and 8 bases at J, with 12 bases between. The CDR3 consists of 14 residues. As DNA, the CDR3 is TGTGCCAGCAGCCAATGGCAGGGCGAAGAAAAACTGTTTTTT. Amino acid sequence: CASSQWQGEEKLFF.

This chain links TRBV9 with TRBJ2-3, with D possibly TRBD2 on 6 matching bases. This CDR3 contains 16 residues. V gave up 4 bases and J gave up 0 bases, with 15 bases separating them. The V gene's germline CDR1 is SGDLS and CDR2 YYNGEE. CDR3 amino acids: CASSRDGGTSTDTQYF. The CDR3 DNA reads TGTGCCAGCAGCAGAGATGGGGGGACTAGCACAGATACGCAGTATTTT. Variable domain in full (rest from reference TRBV9 and TRBJ2-3): DSGVTQTPKHLITATGQRVTLRCSPRSGDLSVYWYQQSLDQGLQFLIQYYNGEERAKGNILERFSAQQFPDLHSELNLSSLELGDSALYFCASSRDGGTSTDTQYFGPGTRLTVL.

The V gene is TRBV28, the J gene TRBJ1-1; D unresolved. CDR1 is MDHEN and CDR2 is SYDVKM in the germline V gene. The V end lost 5 bases, the J end lost 5 bases, and 15 bases lay between the germline ends. This CDR3 has 14 amino acids. CDR3 sequence reads: CASSPKFGGTEAFF. For the CDR3, the DNA is TGTGCCAGCAGTCCTAAATTCGGCGGGACTGAAGCTTTCTTT.

The chain links TRBV7-7 to TRBJ2-7; 10 nucleotides match TRBD1. The V segment lost 10 bases and the J segment 6 bases; nucleotides outside the gene matches: 3. Germline V gene data show CDR1 as SSHAT and CDR2 as FNYEAQ (reference sequence). CDR3 size: 11 residues. The CDR3 protein is CAIRTGGEQYF. In DNA, the CDR3 is TGTGCCATTAGGACAGGGGGCGAGCAGTACTTC.

The chain employs TRBV7-6 and TRBJ2-3; 12 nucleotides line up with TRBD2. The CDR3 is 16 residues long. Trimming at V came to 5 bases and at J to 6 bases, leaving 9 bases not matched to a gene. Germline V gene data show CDR1 as SGHVS and CDR2 as FNYEAQ. This chain's CDR3 is CASSPSTSGGGDTQYF. In DNA form, the CDR3 reads TGTGCCAGCAGCCCCTCGACTAGCGGGGGCGGGGATACGCAGTATTTT.

The chain employs TRBV28 and TRBJ1-2, with TRBD1 matching 7 bases. V dropped 6 bases and J dropped 5; count of bases not matched to a gene: 12. Germline V gene data show CDR1 as MDHEN and CDR2 as SYDVKM. The CDR3 has 15 residues. CDR3: CASRMNTGVTYGYTF. The CDR3 nucleotides are TGTGCCAGCAGGATGAACACAGGGGTCACGTATGGCTACACCTTC.

The chain couples TRBV18 to TRBJ1-6; D possibly corresponds to TRBD1 (5 bases). V was clipped by 5 bases and J by 7 bases, with 9 bases between them. The CDR3 is 13 residues long. The V gene's germline CDR1 is KGHSH and CDR2 LQKENI. The CDR3 region is CASSSGLNSPLHF. The CDR3 DNA follows: TGTGCCAGCTCATCGGGACTCAATTCACCCCTCCACTTT.

The gene calls are TRBV27 and TRBJ2-1, with 8 bases fitting TRBD2. From germline, CDR1 is MNHEY and CDR2 SMNVEV (reference sequence). The CDR3 is 16 residues long. Germline trimming cut 5 bases from V and 1 base from J; bases unmatched to any gene: 7. CDR3 DNA sequence: TGTGCCAGCAGTGCCCGGACTAGCCGGTCCTACAATGAGCAGTTCTTC. Amino acids: CASSARTSRSYNEQFF.

The chain employs TRBV29-1 and TRBJ1-5, with 9 nucleotides matching TRBD1. CDR3 length: 14 residues. The V and J ends lost 6 bases and 4 bases, in that order; junction bases with no gene match: 7. Germline CDR1 is SQVTM and CDR2 is ANQGSEA. The chain's CDR3 is CSVWTGVYNQPQHF. The CDR3 DNA reads as TGCAGCGTGTGGACAGGGGTCTATAATCAGCCCCAGCATTTT.

The chain uses TRBV28 and TRBJ2-7; TRBD2 is a possible D gene (5 bases). CDR1 is MDHEN, CDR2 SYDVKM, per germline. With 3 bases removed from V and 2 bases from J, the gap between germline ends came to 20 bases. The CDR3 runs 17 residues. CDR3: CASSFSPQLASTYEQYF. CDR3 nucleotide sequence: TGTGCCAGCAGTTTCTCCCCCCAGTTAGCGTCGACCTACGAGCAGTACTTC.

This chain connects TRBV7-9 to TRBJ1-1, with D perhaps TRBD1 (5 bases). This CDR3 has 15 residues. The germline V gene has CDR1 SEHNR and CDR2 FQNEAQ (reference sequence). V was trimmed by 5 bases and J by 4 bases, leaving 17 bases between them. The CDR3 DNA follows: TGTGCCAGCAGCCTCGAGGGACGGCGAGTCACTGAAGCTTTCTTT. Protein: CASSLEGRRVTEAFF.

The chain carries TRBV10-3 and TRBJ1-4, with D possibly matching TRBD1 (5 bases). This CDR3 comprises 14 residues. Deletions cut 0 bases from V and 8 bases from J, with 10 bases between. In germline, CDR1 is ENHRY, CDR2 SYGVKD. The CDR3, as DNA: TGTGCCATCAGTGAGTCCAGGGAAAGGGAAAAACTGTTTTTT. It specifies CAISESREREKLFF.

This clone was counted between two and nine times. This chain connects TRBV18 to TRBJ2-2, with D possibly being TRBD1 (6 bases). Germline CDR1 and CDR2: KGHSH and LQKENI. This CDR3 comprises 16 residues. V was trimmed by 5 bases and J by 7 bases, leaving 20 bases between them. This CDR3 is CASSAWAGTRGGELFF. CDR3 sequence (DNA): TGTGCCAGCTCAGCATGGGCCGGGACAAGAGGCGGGGAGCTGTTTTTT.

The V and J genes are TRBV5-1 and TRBJ2-1; possibly TRBD2 for D (6 bases). Germline CDR1 reads SGHRS; CDR2 reads YFSETQ. V was cut by 6 bases and J by 8 bases, with 21 bases left in between. This CDR3 region has 15 residues. The DNA for the CDR3 is TGCGCCAGCAATACCGGCGGGACCCCTTTGTATGAGCAGTTCTTC. This translates into CASNTGGTPLYEQFF.

This chain connects TRBV6-5 to TRBJ2-7; D may be TRBD1 or TRBD2 (5 bases each). This CDR3 region has 15 residues. The V and J ends lost 3 bases and 2 bases respectively, with 14 bases between them. Germline CDR1 and CDR2: MNHEY and SVGAGI. The CDR3 DNA sequence: TGTGCCAGCAGTTATACCGGGGACGGTGCCTACGAGCAGTACTTC. This gives the protein CASSYTGDGAYEQYF.

The sample holds a few counts of this clone. The chain is built from TRBV10-3 and TRBJ1-3, with 11 bases that match TRBD1. This CDR3 spans 14 amino acids. Germline lookup yields CDR1 ENHRY and CDR2 SYGVKD. The trim removed 10 bases at V and 1 base at J, leaving 3 bases unmatched. As DNA, the CDR3 is TGTGCCACTGGACAGGGGGCTTCTGGAAACACCATATATTTT. It is translated as CATGQGASGNTIYF.

The chain carries TRBV7-8 and TRBJ2-5; 14 positions agree with TRBD2. The junction had 11 bases not matched to a gene; V was cut back by 0 bases and J by 5 bases. CDR1 is SGHVS and CDR2 is FQNEAQ in the germline V gene. This CDR3 comprises 19 residues. DNA of the CDR3: TGTGCCAGCAGCTTAGCGCGGGGACTAGCGGGGGTGAAGGGGGAGACCCAGTACTTC. Residues: CASSLARGLAGVKGETQYF.

As for this clone: The same CDR3 can be traced to other DNA sequences in this sample. The chain joins TRBV28 to TRBJ1-1; 7 positions match TRBD1. The CDR3 contains 14 residues. Looked up from germline, CDR1 is MDHEN and CDR2 is SYDVKM. The J segment lost 0 bases and the V segment lost 7 bases, leaving 5 bases of the junction unmatched. CDR3: CASTPGQMNTEAFF. The CDR3 DNA is TGTGCCAGCACTCCGGGACAGATGAACACTGAAGCTTTCTTT.

This clone was picked up one time. The rearrangement links TRBV7-8 to TRBJ2-7, with TRBD1 identical over 7 bases. The CDR3 runs 14 residues. Germline V gene sequence: CDR1 SGHVS, CDR2 FQNEAQ. V lost 8 bases, J lost 7 bases, and 14 bases stayed unmatched. The CDR3 region is CASGLWGTQGEQYF. CDR3 in DNA: TGTGCCAGCGGGCTTTGGGGCACACAGGGGGAGCAGTACTTC.

The CDR3 spells CASSLGTNTGELFF. The CDR3 DNA sequence: TGCGCCAGCAGCCTCGGGACAAACACCGGGGAGCTGTTTTTT. This chain uses TRBV4-1 with TRBJ2-2, with a tentative D call TRBD1 (6 bases). The length of the CDR3 is 14 residues. V lost 4 bases and J lost 2, with 8 bases in between. CDR1 is MGHRA, CDR2 YSYEKL, per germline.

V usage is TRBV7-9 and J usage is TRBJ1-4; D remains unclear. The CDR3 has 15 amino acids. Trimming removed 0 bases from V and 5 bases from J, with 10 bases in between. Germline-derived CDR1 and CDR2 are SEHNR and FQNEAQ (reference sequence). CDR3 sequence reads: CASSLAGHPNEKLFF. The CDR3 DNA reads TGTGCCAGCAGCTTAGCAGGCCATCCGAATGAAAAACTGTTTTTT.

V gene TRBV11-3 combines with J gene TRBJ2-7; the D gene is possibly TRBD2 (6 bases). Germline V gene data show CDR1 as SGHNT and CDR2 as YENEEA. The CDR3 is made up of 13 amino acids. V lost 4 bases and J lost 5, with 12 bases in between. CDR3 sequence: CASSSSGPDEQYF. CDR3 DNA sequence: TGTGCCAGCAGCTCCAGCGGGCCTGACGAGCAGTACTTC.